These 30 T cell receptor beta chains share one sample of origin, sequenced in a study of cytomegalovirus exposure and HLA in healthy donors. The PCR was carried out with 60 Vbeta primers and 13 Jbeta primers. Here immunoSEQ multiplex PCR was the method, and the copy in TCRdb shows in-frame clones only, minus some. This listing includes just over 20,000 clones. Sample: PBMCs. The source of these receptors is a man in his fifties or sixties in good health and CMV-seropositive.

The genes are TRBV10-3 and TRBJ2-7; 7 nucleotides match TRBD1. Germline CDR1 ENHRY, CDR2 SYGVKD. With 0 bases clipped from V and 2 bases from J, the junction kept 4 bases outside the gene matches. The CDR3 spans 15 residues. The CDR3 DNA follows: TGTGCCATCAGTGAGTCTACAGGGGTACCCTACGAGCAGTACTTC. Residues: CAISESTGVPYEQYF.

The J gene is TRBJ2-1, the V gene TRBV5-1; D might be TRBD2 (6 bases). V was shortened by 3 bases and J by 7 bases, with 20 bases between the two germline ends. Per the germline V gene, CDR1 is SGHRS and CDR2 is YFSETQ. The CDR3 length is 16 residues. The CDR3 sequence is CASSYVGGGSRNEQFF. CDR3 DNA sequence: TGCGCCAGCAGCTATGTCGGGGGAGGATCCCGGAATGAGCAGTTCTTC.

The CDR3 DNA follows: TGTGCCAGCAGCCCTCGAGCAGAGGGACACGGCAATCAGCCCCAGCATTTT. Protein: CASSPRAEGHGNQPQHF. V is TRBV5-5 and J is TRBJ1-5, with a possible D match to TRBD1 (6 bases). The CDR3 sequence is 17 residues long. The ends were cut back, 4 bases at V and 2 bases at J, with 19 bases in the middle. Per germline, CDR1 SGHKS and CDR2 YYEKEE (reference sequence). Variable domain in full (rest from reference TRBV5-5 and TRBJ1-5): DAGVTQSPTHLIKTRGQQVTLRCSPISGHKSVSWYQQVLGQGPQFIFQYYEKEERGRGNFPDRFSARQFPNYSSELNVNALLLGDSALYLCASSPRAEGHGNQPQHFGDGTRLSIL.

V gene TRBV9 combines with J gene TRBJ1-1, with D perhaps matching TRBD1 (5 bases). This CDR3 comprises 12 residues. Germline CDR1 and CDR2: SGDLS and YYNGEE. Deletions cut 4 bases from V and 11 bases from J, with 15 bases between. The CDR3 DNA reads TGTGCCAGCAGCCCGGGGGGGGATCTGGCTTTCTTT. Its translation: CASSPGGDLAFF.

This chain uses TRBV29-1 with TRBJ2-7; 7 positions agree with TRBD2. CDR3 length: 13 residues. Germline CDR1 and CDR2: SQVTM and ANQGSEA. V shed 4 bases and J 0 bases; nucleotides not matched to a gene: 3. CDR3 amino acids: CSVVGGSSYEQYF. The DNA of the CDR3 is TGCAGCGTTGTCGGCGGGAGCTCCTACGAGCAGTACTTC.

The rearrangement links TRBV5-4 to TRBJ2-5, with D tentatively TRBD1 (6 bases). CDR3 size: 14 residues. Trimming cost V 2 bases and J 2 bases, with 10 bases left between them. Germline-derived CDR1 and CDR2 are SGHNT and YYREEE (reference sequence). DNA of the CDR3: TGTGCCAGCAGCTTAGGAAGGGGGCAAGAGACCCAGTACTTC. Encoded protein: CASSLGRGQETQYF.

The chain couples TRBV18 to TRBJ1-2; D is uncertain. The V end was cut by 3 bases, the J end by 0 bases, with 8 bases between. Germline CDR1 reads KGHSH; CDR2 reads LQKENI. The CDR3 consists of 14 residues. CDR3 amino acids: CASSPDGANYGYTF. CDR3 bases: TGTGCCAGCTCACCCGATGGAGCTAACTATGGCTACACCTTC.

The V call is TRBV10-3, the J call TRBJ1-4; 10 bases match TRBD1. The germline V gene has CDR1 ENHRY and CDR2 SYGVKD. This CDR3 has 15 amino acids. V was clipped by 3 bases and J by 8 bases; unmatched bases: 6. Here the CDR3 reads CAISDRDRGGEKLFF. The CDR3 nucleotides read TGTGCCATCAGTGATCGGGACAGGGGTGGGGAAAAACTGTTTTTT.

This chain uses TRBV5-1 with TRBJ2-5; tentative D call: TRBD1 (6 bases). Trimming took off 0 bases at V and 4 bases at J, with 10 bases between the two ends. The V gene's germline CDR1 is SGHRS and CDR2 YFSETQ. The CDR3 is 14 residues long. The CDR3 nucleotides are TGCGCCAGCAGCTTGGGGGGGCTGGGAGAGACCCAGTACTTC. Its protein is CASSLGGLGETQYF.

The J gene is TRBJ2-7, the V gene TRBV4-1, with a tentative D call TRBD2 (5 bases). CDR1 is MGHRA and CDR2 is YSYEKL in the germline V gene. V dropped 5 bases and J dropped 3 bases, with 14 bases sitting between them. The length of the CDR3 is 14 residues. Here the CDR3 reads CASSTVHRGYEQYF. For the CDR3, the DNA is TGCGCCAGCAGCACCGTACACCGGGGCTACGAGCAGTACTTC.

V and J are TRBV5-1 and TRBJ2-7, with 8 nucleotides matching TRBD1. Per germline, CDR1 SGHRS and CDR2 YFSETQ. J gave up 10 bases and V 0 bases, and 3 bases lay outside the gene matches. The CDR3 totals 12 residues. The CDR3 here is CASSLDRGIQYF. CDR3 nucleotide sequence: TGCGCCAGCAGCTTGGACAGGGGGATCCAGTACTTC. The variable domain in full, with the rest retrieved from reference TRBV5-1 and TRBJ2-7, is KAGVTQTPRYLIKTRGQQVTLSCSPISGHRSVSWYQQTPGQGLQFLFEYFSETQRNKGNFPGRFSGRQFSNSRSEMNVSTLELGDSALYLCASSLDRGIQYFGPGTRLTVT.

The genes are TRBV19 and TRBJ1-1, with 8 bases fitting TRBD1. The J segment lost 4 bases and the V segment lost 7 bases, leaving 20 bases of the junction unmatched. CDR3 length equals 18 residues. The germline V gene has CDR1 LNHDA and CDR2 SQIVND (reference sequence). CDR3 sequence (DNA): TGTGCCAGTACCACCACGGGGGGCAGGGGGCGAGGAAGCACTGAAGCTTTCTTT. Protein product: CASTTTGGRGRGSTEAFF.

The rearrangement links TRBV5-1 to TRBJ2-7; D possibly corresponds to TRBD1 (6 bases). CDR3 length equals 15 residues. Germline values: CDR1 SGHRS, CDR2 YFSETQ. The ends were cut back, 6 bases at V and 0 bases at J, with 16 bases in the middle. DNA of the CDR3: TGCGCCAGCACATCCCAGGACAGCTACTCCTACGAGCAGTACTTC. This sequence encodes CASTSQDSYSYEQYF.

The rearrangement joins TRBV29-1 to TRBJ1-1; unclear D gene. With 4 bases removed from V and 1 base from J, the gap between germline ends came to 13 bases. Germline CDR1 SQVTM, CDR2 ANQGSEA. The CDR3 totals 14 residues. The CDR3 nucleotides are TGCAGCGTTGGAGAGACACAAGCGAACACTGAAGCTTTCTTT. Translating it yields CSVGETQANTEAFF. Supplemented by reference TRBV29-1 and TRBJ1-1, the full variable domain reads SAVISQKPSRDICQRGTSLTIQCQVDSQVTMMFWYRQQPGQSLTLIATANQGSEATYESGFVIDKFPISRPNLTFSTLTVSNMSPEDSSIYLCSVGETQANTEAFFGQGTRLTVV.

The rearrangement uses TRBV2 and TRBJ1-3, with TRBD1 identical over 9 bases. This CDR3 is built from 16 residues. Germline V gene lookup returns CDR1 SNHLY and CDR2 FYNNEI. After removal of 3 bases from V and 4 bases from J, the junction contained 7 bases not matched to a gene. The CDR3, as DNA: TGTGCCAGCAGTGACTCCGGGACAGGGACAGGAAACACCATATATTTT. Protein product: CASSDSGTGTGNTIYF.

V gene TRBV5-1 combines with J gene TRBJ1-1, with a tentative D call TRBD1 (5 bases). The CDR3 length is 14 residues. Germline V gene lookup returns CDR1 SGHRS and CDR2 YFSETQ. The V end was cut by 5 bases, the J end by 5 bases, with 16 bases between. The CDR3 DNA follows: TGCGCCAGCAGGCGATCGGGACGGGAGACTGAAGCTTTCTTT. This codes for CASRRSGRETEAFF. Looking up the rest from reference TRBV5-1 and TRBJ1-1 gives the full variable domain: KAGVTQTPRYLIKTRGQQVTLSCSPISGHRSVSWYQQTPGQGLQFLFEYFSETQRNKGNFPGRFSGRQFSNSRSEMNVSTLELGDSALYLCASRRSGRETEAFFGQGTRLTVV.

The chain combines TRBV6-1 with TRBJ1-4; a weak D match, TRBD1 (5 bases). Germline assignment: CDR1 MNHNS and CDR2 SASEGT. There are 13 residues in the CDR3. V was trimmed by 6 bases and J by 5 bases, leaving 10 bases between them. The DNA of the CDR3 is TGTGCCAGCAGACAGGTTTTAAATGAAAAACTGTTTTTT. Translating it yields CASRQVLNEKLFF.

The CDR3 sequence: CASSPTGVDEQYF. CDR3 nucleotide sequence: TGCGCCAGCAGCCCCACAGGGGTGGACGAGCAGTACTTC. V and J are TRBV5-1 and TRBJ2-7; 7 positions agree with TRBD1. The germline V gene encodes CDR1 SGHRS and CDR2 YFSETQ. V gave up 4 bases and J gave up 5 bases; unmatched junction bases: 6. The CDR3 runs 13 residues.

The CDR3 protein is CSVTTGGIRTDTQYF. The CDR3 DNA is TGCAGCGTCACTACAGGGGGCATTCGGACAGATACGCAGTATTTT. The chain has TRBV29-1 and TRBJ2-3, with 9 positions matching TRBD1. This CDR3 spans 15 amino acids. CDR1 and CDR2 from the germline V gene are SQVTM and ANQGSEA. V was pared by 6 bases and J by 3 bases, with 10 bases of the junction left unmatched.

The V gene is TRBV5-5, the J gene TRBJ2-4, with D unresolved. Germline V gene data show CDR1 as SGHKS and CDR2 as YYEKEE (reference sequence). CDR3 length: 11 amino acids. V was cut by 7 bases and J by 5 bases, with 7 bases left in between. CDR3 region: CASGPQNIQYF. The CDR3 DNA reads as TGTGCCAGCGGGCCCCAAAACATTCAGTACTTC.

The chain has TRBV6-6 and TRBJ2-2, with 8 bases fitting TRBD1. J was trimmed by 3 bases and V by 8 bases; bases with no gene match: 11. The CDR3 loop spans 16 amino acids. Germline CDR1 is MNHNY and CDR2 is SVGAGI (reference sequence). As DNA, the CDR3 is TGTGCCAGCGGACGAGGACAGGGTGGAGACACCGGGGAGCTGTTTTTT. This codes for CASGRGQGGDTGELFF.

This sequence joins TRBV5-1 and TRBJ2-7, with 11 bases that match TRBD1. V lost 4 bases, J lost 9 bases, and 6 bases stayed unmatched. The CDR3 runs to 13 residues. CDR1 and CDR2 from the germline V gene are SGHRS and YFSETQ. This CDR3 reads CASSPGQGVGQYF. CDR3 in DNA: TGCGCCAGCAGCCCGGGACAGGGGGTGGGGCAGTACTTC. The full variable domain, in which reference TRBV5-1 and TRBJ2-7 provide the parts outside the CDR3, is KAGVTQTPRYLIKTRGQQVTLSCSPISGHRSVSWYQQTPGQGLQFLFEYFSETQRNKGNFPGRFSGRQFSNSRSEMNVSTLELGDSALYLCASSPGQGVGQYFGPGTRLTVT.

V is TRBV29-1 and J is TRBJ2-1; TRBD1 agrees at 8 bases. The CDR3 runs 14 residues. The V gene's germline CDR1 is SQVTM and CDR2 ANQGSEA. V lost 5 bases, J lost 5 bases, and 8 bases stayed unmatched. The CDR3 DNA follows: TGCAGCGTTCCACAGGGGGATATCGACAATGAGCAGTTCTTC. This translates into CSVPQGDIDNEQFF.

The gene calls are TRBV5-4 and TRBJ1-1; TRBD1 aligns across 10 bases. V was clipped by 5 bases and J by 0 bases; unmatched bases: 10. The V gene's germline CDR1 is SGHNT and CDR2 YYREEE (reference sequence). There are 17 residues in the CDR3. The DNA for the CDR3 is TGTGCCAGCAGTCCTGGGGGACAGGGGAAGATGAACACTGAAGCTTTCTTT. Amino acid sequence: CASSPGGQGKMNTEAFF.

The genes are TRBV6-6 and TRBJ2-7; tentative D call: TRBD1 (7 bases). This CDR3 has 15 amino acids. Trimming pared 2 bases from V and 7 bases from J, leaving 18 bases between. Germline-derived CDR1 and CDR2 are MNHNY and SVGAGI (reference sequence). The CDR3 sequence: CASSYGGTEYREQYF. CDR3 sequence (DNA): TGTGCCAGCAGTTACGGCGGGACAGAGTACCGGGAGCAGTACTTC.

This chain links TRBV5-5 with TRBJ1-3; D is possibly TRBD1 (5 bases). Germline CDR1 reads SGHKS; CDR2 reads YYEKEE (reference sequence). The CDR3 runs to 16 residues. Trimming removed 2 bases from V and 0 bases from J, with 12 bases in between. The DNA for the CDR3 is TGTGCCAGCAGCTTACAGGACACCAACTCTGGAAACACCATATATTTT. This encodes CASSLQDTNSGNTIYF. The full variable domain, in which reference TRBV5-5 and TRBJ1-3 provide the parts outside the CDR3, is DAGVTQSPTHLIKTRGQQVTLRCSPISGHKSVSWYQQVLGQGPQFIFQYYEKEERGRGNFPDRFSARQFPNYSSELNVNALLLGDSALYLCASSLQDTNSGNTIYFGEGSWLTVV.

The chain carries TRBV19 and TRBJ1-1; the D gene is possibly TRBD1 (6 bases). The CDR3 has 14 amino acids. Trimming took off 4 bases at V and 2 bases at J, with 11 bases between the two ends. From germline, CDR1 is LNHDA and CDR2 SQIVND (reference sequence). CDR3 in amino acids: CASSKWTANTEAFF. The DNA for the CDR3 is TGTGCCAGTAGTAAATGGACAGCTAACACTGAAGCTTTCTTT.

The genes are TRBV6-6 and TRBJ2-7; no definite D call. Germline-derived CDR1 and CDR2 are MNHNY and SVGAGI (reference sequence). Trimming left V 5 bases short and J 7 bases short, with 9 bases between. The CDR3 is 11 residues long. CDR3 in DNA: TGTGCCAGCAGTCTATCACAGGAGCAGTACTTC. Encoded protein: CASSLSQEQYF.

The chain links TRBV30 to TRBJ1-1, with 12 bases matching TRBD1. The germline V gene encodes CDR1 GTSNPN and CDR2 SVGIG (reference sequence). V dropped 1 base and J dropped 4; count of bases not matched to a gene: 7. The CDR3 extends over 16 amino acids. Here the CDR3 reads CAWSARDRGLTTEAFF. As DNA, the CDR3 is TGTGCCTGGAGTGCAAGGGACAGGGGGCTTACCACTGAAGCTTTCTTT.

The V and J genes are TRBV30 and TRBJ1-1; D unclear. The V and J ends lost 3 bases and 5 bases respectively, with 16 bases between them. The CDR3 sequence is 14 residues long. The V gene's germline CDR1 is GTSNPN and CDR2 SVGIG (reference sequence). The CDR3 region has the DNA TGTGCCTGGAGACCTGTTATTAGGGAGACTGAAGCTTTCTTT. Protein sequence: CAWRPVIRETEAFF.